Listed here are 18 T cell receptor beta chains from one sample, sequenced in a study of cytomegalovirus exposure and HLA in healthy donors. With 60 Vbeta and 13 Jbeta primers, the PCR was carried out. Profiling relied on immunoSEQ multiplex PCR, and the TCRdb table lists in-frame clones only, not all of them. Among 72,000 or so clones listed, about three quarters were seen once. Sequences were obtained from PBMCs. The receptors here all came from a woman aged 30 to 39 in good health and CMV-seropositive.

The gene calls are TRBV10-1 and TRBJ1-1; D is uncertain. The V gene lost 10 bases and the J gene lost 0 bases, with 12 bases spanning the gap. CDR1 is WNHNN, CDR2 SYGVQD, per germline (reference sequence). This CDR3 comprises 13 residues. CDR3 sequence: CATQRGVNTEAFF. The CDR3, as DNA: TGCGCCACCCAGCGGGGAGTGAACACTGAAGCTTTCTTT.

The rearrangement joins TRBV7-8 to TRBJ2-3; 12 bases map to TRBD2. V lost 5 bases to trimming and J lost 1 base; unmatched junction nucleotides: 4. CDR3 length: 16 residues. Germline V lookup: CDR1 SGHVS, CDR2 FQNEAQ. CDR3 in amino acids: CASSLRLAGGTDTQYF. The CDR3 DNA follows: TGTGCCAGCAGCCTCAGACTAGCGGGAGGCACAGATACGCAGTATTTT.

This chain uses TRBV9 with TRBJ2-7; D remains ambiguous. Per the germline V gene, CDR1 is SGDLS and CDR2 is YYNGEE. CDR3 length equals 14 residues. Trimming removed 3 bases at V and 2 bases at J, with 12 bases between. The CDR3 DNA is TGTGCCAGCAGCGACCGACAAGACCCCTACGAGCAGTACTTC. Residues: CASSDRQDPYEQYF.

The chain links TRBV30 to TRBJ2-2, with TRBD2 identical over 8 bases. Losses at the gene ends were 6 bases for V and 1 base for J; bases not matched to a gene: 4. CDR1 and CDR2 (germline): GTSNPN, SVGIG (reference sequence). CDR3 length: 14 amino acids. As DNA, the CDR3 is TGTGCCTGCCGGACTAGCTTGAACACCGGGGAGCTGTTTTTT. Its protein is CACRTSLNTGELFF.

The chain is built from TRBV27 and TRBJ2-1; TRBD2 matches at 10 bases. The V gene's germline CDR1 is MNHEY and CDR2 SMNVEV (reference sequence). The V segment lost 6 bases and the J segment 2 bases; nucleotides outside the gene matches: 7. The CDR3 runs 16 residues. The CDR3 DNA sequence: TGTGCCAGCAGCAGCCTAGCGGGAGAAGCCTACAATGAGCAGTTCTTC. Amino acid sequence: CASSSLAGEAYNEQFF.

V usage is TRBV11-2 and J usage is TRBJ2-1; 7 nucleotides line up with TRBD2. CDR3 size: 17 residues. From germline, CDR1 is SGHAT and CDR2 FQNNGV. J gave up 4 bases and V 1 base, and 10 bases lay outside the gene matches. The CDR3 DNA sequence: TGTGCCAGCAGCTTAGTGGGATTTATCGGGAGGTACAATGAGCAGTTCTTC. Translated: CASSLVGFIGRYNEQFF.

The CDR3 coding sequence is TGCGCCAGCAGCTTGGACGCGGGAAACTCTGGGGCCAACGTCCTGACTTTC. Amino acid sequence: CASSLDAGNSGANVLTF. The chain is built from TRBV5-1 and TRBJ2-6, with D tentatively TRBD2 (6 bases). The germline V gene has CDR1 SGHRS and CDR2 YFSETQ. V was clipped by 0 bases and J by 0 bases, with 10 bases between them. The CDR3 consists of 17 residues.

In its sample, this clone was seen a few times. This sequence joins TRBV5-6 and TRBJ1-2, with 9 bases lining up with TRBD1. The germline V gene encodes CDR1 SGHDT and CDR2 YYEEEE. The CDR3 consists of 14 residues. J lost 2 bases, V lost 5 bases, and 4 bases had no gene match. The CDR3 DNA follows: TGTGCCAGCAGACGACAGGGGGAAAACTATGGCTACACCTTC. It encodes CASRRQGENYGYTF.

The J gene is TRBJ1-6, the V gene TRBV6-6, with 7 bases that match TRBD1. The V and J ends lost 6 bases and 8 bases, in that order; junction bases with no gene match: 7. Germline CDR1 and CDR2: MNHNY and SVGAGI (reference sequence). CDR3 length equals 14 residues. The CDR3 bases are TGTGCCAGCAGCGACGACAGGGTATATTCACCCCTCCACTTT. Amino acid sequence: CASSDDRVYSPLHF.

This clone showed up just once. The J gene is TRBJ2-4, the V gene TRBV20-1; a weak D match, TRBD1 (5 bases). V shed 7 bases and J shed 8 bases, with 12 bases lying between them. Germline CDR1 is DFQATT and CDR2 is SNEGSKA (reference sequence). There are 11 residues in the CDR3. The CDR3 spells CSGTTEDIQYF. The DNA of the CDR3 is TGCAGTGGAACGACAGAGGACATTCAGTACTTC.

The rearrangement uses TRBV7-8 and TRBJ2-5; unclear D gene. The V and J ends lost 4 bases and 2 bases respectively, with 5 bases between them. The CDR3 has 12 amino acids. Germline V gene sequence: CDR1 SGHVS, CDR2 FQNEAQ. CDR3 coding DNA: TGTGCCAGCAGCTACTCACAAGAGACCCAGTACTTC. Translated, it gives CASSYSQETQYF.

This clone was observed a single time. The chain uses TRBV27 and TRBJ2-7; D is perhaps TRBD1 (6 bases). Germline assignment: CDR1 MNHEY and CDR2 SMNVEV (reference sequence). The V end lost 4 bases, the J end lost 3 bases, and 10 bases lay between the germline ends. The CDR3 extends over 13 amino acids. Here the CDR3 reads CASSSQGHYEQYF. The CDR3 DNA reads TGTGCCAGCAGTTCCCAGGGGCACTACGAGCAGTACTTC.

This clone was recorded once. The genes are TRBV4-3 and TRBJ2-1; 10 bases are a match to TRBD2. Germline V gives CDR1 LGHNA, CDR2 YSLEER. Losses at the gene ends were 1 base for V and 6 bases for J; bases not matched to a gene: 6. The CDR3 totals 16 residues. CDR3 protein: CASSQVASGSGNEQFF. The CDR3 DNA follows: TGCGCCAGCAGCCAAGTAGCTAGCGGGAGTGGCAATGAGCAGTTCTTC.

The CDR3 reads CSVEDRCGYVTDTQYF. The CDR3 nucleotides are TGCAGCGTTGAAGATCGATGCGGTTACGTGACAGATACGCAGTATTTT. The V call is TRBV29-1, the J call TRBJ2-3, with D unresolved. The CDR3 totals 16 residues. CDR1 is SQVTM and CDR2 is ANQGSEA in the germline V gene. The germline V and J ends were trimmed by 0 bases and 3 bases, with 16 bases remaining between them.

The rearrangement links TRBV5-1 to TRBJ2-7, with 8 bases matching TRBD1. V gave up 2 bases and J gave up 1 base; unmatched junction bases: 2. The CDR3 is 14 amino acids. Germline V gives CDR1 SGHRS, CDR2 YFSETQ. In DNA form, the CDR3 reads TGCGCCAGCAGCTTCAGGACAGGGTCCTACGAGCAGTACTTC. Translated: CASSFRTGSYEQYF.

The chain employs TRBV7-9 and TRBJ2-3; possible D gene TRBD2, 5 bases. V dropped 4 bases and J dropped 5 bases, with 10 bases sitting between them. This CDR3 contains 13 residues. Germline lookup yields CDR1 SEHNR and CDR2 FQNEAQ (reference sequence). CDR3 coding DNA: TGTGCCAGCAGCTCCCCCGGGGTAGATACGCAGTATTTT. This codes for CASSSPGVDTQYF.

This clone was detected only a few times. The rearrangement links TRBV4-3 to TRBJ2-1; possibly TRBD1 for D (5 bases). CDR1 is LGHNA, CDR2 YSLEER, per germline. The ends were cut back, 1 base at V and 0 bases at J, with 10 bases in the middle. The CDR3 runs 16 residues. DNA of the CDR3: TGCGCCAGCAGCCAAGTGGACATTTTCTCCTACAATGAGCAGTTCTTC. Residues: CASSQVDIFSYNEQFF.

This clone has a handful of counts. The chain has TRBV5-1 and TRBJ2-7, with TRBD2 identical over 7 bases. Per germline, CDR1 SGHRS and CDR2 YFSETQ. The CDR3 is 18 residues long. With 2 bases clipped from V and 3 bases from J, the junction kept 17 bases outside the gene matches. The CDR3 DNA reads as TGCGCCAGCAGCTTTGAACCTACCGGGACTACCAACTTCTACGAGCAGTACTTC. It is translated as CASSFEPTGTTNFYEQYF.